The entry that follows covers one T cell receptor (beta chain) sequence. It lacks a known antigen. No much larger clonotype is one base removed from it; base qualities were not supplied. The library was generated by the immunoSEQ multiplex PCR assay. The published analysis was carried out like this. A statistical classification framework was developed to diagnose cytomegalovirus status using the catalog of TCR beta chain sequences. As stored in TCRdb, this immuneACCESS dataset retains in-frame rearrangements with V and J assigned. A fraction of the clones does not appear; measured against another copy, unresolved V genes explain less than half of the discrepancy, and the remainder lacks a known reason. V, J and clone size are those of that table, while D and trimming were read from the DNA. Counted in this sample were about 240,000 clones; approximately 86% of them appeared once. 0.95% to 1.5% of the sample is held by the ten biggest clonotypes.

This sample is part of a study of cytomegalovirus exposure and HLA in healthy donors (TCRdb year 2017). Background on the whole study: The 500 to 800 repertoires of the first cohort and the roughly 120 validation repertoires were produced on the same platform, according to a later analysis. The aim of the study was to test whether cataloging public T cell receptors could identify signatures of past pathogen exposure. A separate validation cohort of some 130 different subjects was used in addition to the 666-subject first cohort. To predict cytomegalovirus infection status, the study brought together high-throughput TCR immunosequencing, statistical association of individual TCRs with disease status, and machine learning.

Donors formed part of the validation cohort, which comprised 120 subjects and was distinct from the first cohort of under 800 subjects. The paper's findings and limits, for the study overall: Subsequent analysis determined that TCRs grouped into clusters in the first cohort also showed a tendency toward co-occurrence across the approximately 120 validation repertoires, and 94% of cluster scores exceeded 0. According to the authors, the approach could potentially be generalized to other disease states and immunological phenotypes. Most TCR sequences were observed very rarely across donors, whereas some public TCRs were present in many individuals. The classifier was reported to diagnose cytomegalovirus status with high specificity and sensitivity in both the original and validation cohorts. A later analysis had no HLA typing for the validation cohort, so co-occurrence there was scored across all 110 or so repertoires. A total of roughly 160 TCR beta chains were listed by the study as associated with cytomegalovirus. In vitro tests confirmed that a few of the cytomegalovirus-associated TCR beta chains recognize cytomegalovirus antigens.

Taken from cysteine to phenylalanine, the CDR3 has 14 residues. Here the CDR3 DNA is all that survives: 42 bases in frame from base 1. Trimming takes 3 bases from V and 6 bases from J, and the germline ends sit 15 bases apart. CDR1 and CDR2, looked up from the germline V gene, are KGHSH and LQKENI. Sequenced sample: PBMCs. Recombination connected TRBV18 to TRBJ2-7, with a tentative D gene TRBD2 over 5 matching bases. The receptor was isolated from a woman aged 30 to 39 in good health and CMV-seropositive. The CDR3 region: CASSPSGDGVEQYF. The nucleotide sequence is TGTGCCAGCTCACCGTCTGGTGACGGGGTCGAGCAGTACTTC.